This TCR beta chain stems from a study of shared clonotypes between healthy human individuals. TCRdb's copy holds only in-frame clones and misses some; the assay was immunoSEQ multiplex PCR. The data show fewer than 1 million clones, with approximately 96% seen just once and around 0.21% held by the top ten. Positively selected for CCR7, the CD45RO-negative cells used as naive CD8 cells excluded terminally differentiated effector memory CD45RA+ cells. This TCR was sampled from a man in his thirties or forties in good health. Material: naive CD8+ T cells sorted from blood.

CDR3 DNA: TGTGCCATCAGTGACAAAACAGTGATTAGCACAGATACGCAGTATTTT. Translation: CAISDKTVISTDTQYF. The V and J genes are TRBV10-3 and TRBJ2-3; D not resolved. Germline lookup yields CDR1 ENHRY and CDR2 SYGVKD. Trimming shortened V by 3 bases and J by 0 bases, and 13 bases separated the two germline ends. The CDR3 loop spans 16 amino acids.